This TCR beta chain was observed in a study of T cell responses to AZD1222 COVID-19 vaccine. Study overall: Investigators merged groups given second doses at roughly 4 or roughly 12 weeks. Study findings and constraints: Of spike-specific TCRs, nearly half reportedly target regions left unmutated in variants. Donors were mostly white British, more females; clonal diversity possibly underestimated. Elevations in Spike-specific TCR breadth and depth followed administration of two AZD1222 doses.

TCRdb keeps only in-frame clones here, not all; method: immunoSEQ multiplex PCR. The sample yields more than 150,000 clones, 80% to 95% seen once. As regards this clone: Its antigen is unknown.

This clonotype was sampled from an adult in good health. Here the sequenced sample was peripheral blood, taken on day 0 of AZD1222 vaccination.

This CDR3 is CASSLGSSGNTIYF. For the CDR3, the DNA is TGTGCCAGCAGCCTGGGATCCTCTGGAAACACCATATATTTT. This chain joins TRBV7-9 and TRBJ1-3, with unresolved D. This CDR3 contains 14 residues. The germline V gene encodes CDR1 SEHNR and CDR2 FQNEAQ (reference sequence). V was shortened by 5 bases and J by 0 bases, with 8 bases between the two germline ends.